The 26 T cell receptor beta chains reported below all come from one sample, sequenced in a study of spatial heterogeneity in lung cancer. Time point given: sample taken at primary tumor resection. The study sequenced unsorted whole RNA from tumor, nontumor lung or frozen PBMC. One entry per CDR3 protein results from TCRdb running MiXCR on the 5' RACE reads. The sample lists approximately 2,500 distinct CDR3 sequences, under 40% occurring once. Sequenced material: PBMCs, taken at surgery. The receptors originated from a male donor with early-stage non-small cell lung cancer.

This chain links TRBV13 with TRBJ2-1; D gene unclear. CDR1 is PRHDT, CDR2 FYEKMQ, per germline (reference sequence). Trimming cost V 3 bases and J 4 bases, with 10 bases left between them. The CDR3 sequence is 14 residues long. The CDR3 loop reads CASSFKLGYNEQFF. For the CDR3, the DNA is TGTGCCAGCAGCTTTAAACTGGGGTACAATGAGCAGTTCTTC.

The CDR3, as DNA: TGTGCCAGCCAGAGGAACACCGGGGAGCTGTTTTTT. Amino acid sequence: CASQRNTGELFF. V gene TRBV7-9 combines with J gene TRBJ2-2; D remains unclear. Germline V lookup: CDR1 SEHNR, CDR2 FQNEAQ (reference sequence). Trimming pared 8 bases from V and 1 base from J, leaving 5 bases between. This CDR3 is 12 amino acids long.

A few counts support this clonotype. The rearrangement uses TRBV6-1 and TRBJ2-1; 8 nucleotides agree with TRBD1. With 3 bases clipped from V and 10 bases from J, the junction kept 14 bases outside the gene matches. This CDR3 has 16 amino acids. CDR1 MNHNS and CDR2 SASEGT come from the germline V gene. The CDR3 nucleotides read TGTGCCAGCAGTGAGAAGTACACAGGGGGTTCGGTAGAGCAGTTCTTC. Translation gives CASSEKYTGGSVEQFF.

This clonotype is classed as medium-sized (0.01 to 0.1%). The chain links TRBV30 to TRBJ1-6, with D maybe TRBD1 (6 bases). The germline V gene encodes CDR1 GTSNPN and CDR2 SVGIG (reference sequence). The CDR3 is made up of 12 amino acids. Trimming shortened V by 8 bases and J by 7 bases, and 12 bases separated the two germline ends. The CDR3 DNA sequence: TGTGCCGGGGGGCAGTTAAATTCACCCCTCCACTTT. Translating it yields CAGGQLNSPLHF.

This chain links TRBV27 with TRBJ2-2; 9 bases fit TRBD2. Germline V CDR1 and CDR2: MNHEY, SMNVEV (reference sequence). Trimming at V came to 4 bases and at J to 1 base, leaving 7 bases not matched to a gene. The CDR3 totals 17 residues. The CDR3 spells CASSSPGLAMNTGELFF. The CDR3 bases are TGTGCCAGCAGTTCACCCGGACTAGCGATGAACACCGGGGAGCTGTTTTTT.

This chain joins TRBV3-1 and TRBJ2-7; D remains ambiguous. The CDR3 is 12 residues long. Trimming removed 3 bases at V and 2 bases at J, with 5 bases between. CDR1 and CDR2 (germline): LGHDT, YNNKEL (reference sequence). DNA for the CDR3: TGTGCCAGCAGCCAGATGACCTACGAGCAGTACTTC. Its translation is CASSQMTYEQYF.

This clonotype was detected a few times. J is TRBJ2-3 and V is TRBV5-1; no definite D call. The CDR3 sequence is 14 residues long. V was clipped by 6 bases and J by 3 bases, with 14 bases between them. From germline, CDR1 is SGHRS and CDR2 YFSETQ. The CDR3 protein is CASKLSGLTDTQYF. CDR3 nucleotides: TGCGCCAGCAAACTCTCGGGTCTGACAGATACGCAGTATTTT.

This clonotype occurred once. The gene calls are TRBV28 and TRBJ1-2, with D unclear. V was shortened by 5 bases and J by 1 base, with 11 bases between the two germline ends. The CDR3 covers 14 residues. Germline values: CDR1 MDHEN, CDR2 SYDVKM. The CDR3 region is CASSVGGSNYGYTF. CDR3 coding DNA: TGTGCCAGCAGTGTGGGTGGGAGTAACTATGGCTACACCTTC.

The CDR3 is CASSFMGGRRNTEAFF. CDR3 sequence (DNA): TGTGCCAGCAGTTTTATGGGGGGACGGAGGAACACTGAAGCTTTCTTT. V and J are TRBV28 and TRBJ1-1; the D gene is possibly TRBD1 (5 bases). Germline CDR1 reads MDHEN; CDR2 reads SYDVKM. This CDR3 region has 16 residues. Trimming shortened V by 3 bases and J by 1 base, and 15 bases separated the two germline ends.

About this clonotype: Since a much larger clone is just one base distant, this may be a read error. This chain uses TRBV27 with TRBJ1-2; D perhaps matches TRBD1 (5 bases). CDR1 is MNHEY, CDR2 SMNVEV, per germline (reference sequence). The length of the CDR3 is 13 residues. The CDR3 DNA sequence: TGTGTCAGCAGTCCACAGGCCACCTATGGCTACACCTTC. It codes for CVSSPQATYGYTF.

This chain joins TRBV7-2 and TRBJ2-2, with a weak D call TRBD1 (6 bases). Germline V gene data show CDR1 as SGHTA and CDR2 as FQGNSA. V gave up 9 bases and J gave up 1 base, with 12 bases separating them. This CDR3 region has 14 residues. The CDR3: CASARGLNTGELFF. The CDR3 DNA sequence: TGTGCCAGTGCCAGGGGCCTGAACACCGGGGAGCTGTTTTTT.

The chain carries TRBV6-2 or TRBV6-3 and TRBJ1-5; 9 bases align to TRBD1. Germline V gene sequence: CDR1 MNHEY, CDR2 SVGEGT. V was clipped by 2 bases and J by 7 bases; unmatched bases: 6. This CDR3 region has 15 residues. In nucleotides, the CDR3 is TGTGCCAGCAGTTACCGGAGGACAGGGGAACAGCCCCAGCATTTT. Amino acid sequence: CASSYRRTGEQPQHF.

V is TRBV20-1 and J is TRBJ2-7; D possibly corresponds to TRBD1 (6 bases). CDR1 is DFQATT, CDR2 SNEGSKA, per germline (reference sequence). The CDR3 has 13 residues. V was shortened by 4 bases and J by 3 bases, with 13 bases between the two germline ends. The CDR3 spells CSATLQGYYEQYF. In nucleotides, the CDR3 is TGCAGTGCTACACTACAGGGTTACTACGAGCAGTACTTC.

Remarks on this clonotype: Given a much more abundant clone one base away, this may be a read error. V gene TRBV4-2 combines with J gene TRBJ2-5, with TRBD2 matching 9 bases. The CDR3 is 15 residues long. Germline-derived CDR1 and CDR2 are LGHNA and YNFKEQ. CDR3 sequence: CASNQNPSGEETQYF. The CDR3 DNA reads TGTGCCAGCAACCAAAACCCTAGCGGGGAGGAGACCCAGTACTTC.

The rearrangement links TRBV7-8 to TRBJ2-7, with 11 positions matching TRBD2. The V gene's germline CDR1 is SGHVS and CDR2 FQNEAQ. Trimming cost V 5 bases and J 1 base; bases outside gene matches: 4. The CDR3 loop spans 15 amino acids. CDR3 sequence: CASSAGLAGSYEQYF. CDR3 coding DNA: TGTGCCAGCAGCGCAGGACTAGCGGGTTCCTACGAGCAGTACTTC.

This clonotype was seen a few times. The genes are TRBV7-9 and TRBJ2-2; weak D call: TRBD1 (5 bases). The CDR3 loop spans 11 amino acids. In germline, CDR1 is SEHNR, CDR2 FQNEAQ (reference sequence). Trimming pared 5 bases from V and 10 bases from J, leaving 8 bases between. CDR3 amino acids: CASSPGLELFF. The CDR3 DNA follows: TGTGCCAGCAGCCCAGGGTTGGAGCTGTTTTTT.

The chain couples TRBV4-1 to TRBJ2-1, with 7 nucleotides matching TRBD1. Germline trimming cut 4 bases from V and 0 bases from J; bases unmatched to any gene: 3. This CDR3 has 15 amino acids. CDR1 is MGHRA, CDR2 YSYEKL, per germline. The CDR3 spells CASSPGQSSYNEQFF. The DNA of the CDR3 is TGCGCCAGCAGCCCGGGACAGAGCTCCTACAATGAGCAGTTCTTC.

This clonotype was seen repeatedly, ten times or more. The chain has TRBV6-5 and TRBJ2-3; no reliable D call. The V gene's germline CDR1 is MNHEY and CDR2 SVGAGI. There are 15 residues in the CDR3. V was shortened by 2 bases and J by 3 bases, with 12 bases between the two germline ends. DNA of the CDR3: TGTGCCAGCAGTTACCGCCCTGAGAGAACAGATACGCAGTATTTT. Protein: CASSYRPERTDTQYF.

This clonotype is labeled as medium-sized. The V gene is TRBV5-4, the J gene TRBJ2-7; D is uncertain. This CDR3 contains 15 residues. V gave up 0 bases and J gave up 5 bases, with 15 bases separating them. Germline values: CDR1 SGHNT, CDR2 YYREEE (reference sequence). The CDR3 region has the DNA TGTGCCAGCAGCTTGGCCAACAGACCCAGCCACGAGCAGTACTTC. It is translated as CASSLANRPSHEQYF.

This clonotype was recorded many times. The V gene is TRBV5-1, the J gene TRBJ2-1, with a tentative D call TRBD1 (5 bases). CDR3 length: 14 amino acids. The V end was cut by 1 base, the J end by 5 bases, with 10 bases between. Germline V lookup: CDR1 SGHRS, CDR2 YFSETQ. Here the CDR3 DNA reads TGCGCCAGCAGCTTGACGGACACCAACAATGAGCAGTTCTTC. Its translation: CASSLTDTNNEQFF.

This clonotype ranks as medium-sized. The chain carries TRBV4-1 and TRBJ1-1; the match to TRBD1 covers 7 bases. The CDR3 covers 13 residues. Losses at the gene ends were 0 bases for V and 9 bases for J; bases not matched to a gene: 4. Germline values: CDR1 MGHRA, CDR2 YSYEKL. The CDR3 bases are TGCGCCAGCAGCCAAGAGCGGACAGGAAAAGCTTTCTTT. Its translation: CASSQERTGKAFF.

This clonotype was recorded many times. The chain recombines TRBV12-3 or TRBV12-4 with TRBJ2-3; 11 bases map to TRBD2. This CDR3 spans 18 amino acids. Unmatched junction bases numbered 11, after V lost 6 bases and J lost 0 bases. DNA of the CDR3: TGTGCCAGCAGCCGGACTAGCGGGTGGATTTCTAGCACAGATACGCAGTATTTT. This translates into CASSRTSGWISSTDTQYF.

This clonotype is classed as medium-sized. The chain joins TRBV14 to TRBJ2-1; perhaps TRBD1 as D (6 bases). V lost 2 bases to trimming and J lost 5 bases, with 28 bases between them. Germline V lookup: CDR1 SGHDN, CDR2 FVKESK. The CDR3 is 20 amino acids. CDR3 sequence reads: CASSQLVPLQGWARHNEQFF. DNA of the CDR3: TGTGCCAGCAGCCAATTAGTACCTTTGCAGGGGTGGGCCCGCCACAATGAGCAGTTCTTC.

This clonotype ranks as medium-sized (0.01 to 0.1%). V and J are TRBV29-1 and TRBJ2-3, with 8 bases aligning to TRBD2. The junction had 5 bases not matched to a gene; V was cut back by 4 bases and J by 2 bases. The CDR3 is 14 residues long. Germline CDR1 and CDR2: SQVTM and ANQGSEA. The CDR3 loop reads CSVAGRANTDTQYF. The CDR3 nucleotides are TGCAGCGTTGCCGGGAGGGCCAACACAGATACGCAGTATTTT.

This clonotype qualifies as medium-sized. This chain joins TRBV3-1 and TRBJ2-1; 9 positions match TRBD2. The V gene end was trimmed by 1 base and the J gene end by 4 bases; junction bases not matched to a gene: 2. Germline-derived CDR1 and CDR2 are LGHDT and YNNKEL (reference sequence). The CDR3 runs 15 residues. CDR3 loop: CASSQGREGYNEQFF. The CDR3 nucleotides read TGTGCCAGCAGCCAAGGGCGGGAGGGATACAATGAGCAGTTCTTC.

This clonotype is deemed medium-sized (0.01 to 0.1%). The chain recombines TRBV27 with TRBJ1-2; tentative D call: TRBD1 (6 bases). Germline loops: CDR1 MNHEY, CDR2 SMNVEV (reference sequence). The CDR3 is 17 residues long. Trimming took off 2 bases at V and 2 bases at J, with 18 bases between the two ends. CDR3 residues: CASSLSHSGGQNYGYTF. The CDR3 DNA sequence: TGTGCCAGCAGTTTAAGCCACAGCGGCGGACAGAACTATGGCTACACCTTC.